Sequencing of this T cell receptor beta chain was carried out in a study of early T cells in non-severe SARS-CoV-2 infection. Study in general: Sequencing used unsorted whole-blood bulk RNA, so chains lack pairing. Regarding the study as a whole: Reliance on VDJdb matching favored anti-spike CD8 responses; private and CD4 specificities were missed.

Each single cDNA molecule received a unique molecular identifier. From the 5' RACE reads, TCRdb called clonotypes with MiXCR, one entry per CDR3 protein. The sample includes roughly 60,000 distinct CDR3 sequences, roughly 12% seen only once; the top ten take around 4.9%. This clonotype was seen only a few times. Its target is not known. This CDR3 is built from 13 residues. CDR1 and CDR2 from the germline V gene are SGHTA and FQGNSA. Losses at the gene ends were 5 bases for V and 6 bases for J; bases not matched to a gene: 6. The sequencing sample was made of whole blood. This TCR derives from an adult who was a healthcare worker with PCR-confirmed SARS-CoV-2 infection or an uninfected control (not recorded which). This chain joins TRBV7-2 and TRBJ1-1; the match to TRBD1 covers 7 bases. DNA for the CDR3: TGTGCCAGCAGCCTAGGGGGCCTAGCTGAAGCTTTCTTT. Translated: CASSLGGLAEAFF.